The 9 T cell receptor beta chains presented below share a single source sample, sequenced in a study of graft-versus-host responses after intestinal transplantation. Using immunoSEQ multiplex PCR, the repertoire was profiled, and TCRdb retains in-frame clones only, with some absent. The sample lists fewer than 85,000 clones, about 87% occurring once. The antigens for these receptors are not known. Sequencing was performed on unstimulated CD4+ T cells sorted from spleen or lymph node cells, taken before transplant. The source is a human donor who was the organ donor for an intestinal transplant.

This clone was recorded a few times. The V gene is TRBV7-9, the J gene TRBJ1-1; 7 bases line up with TRBD1. CDR3 size: 15 residues. The V and J ends lost 8 bases and 1 base, in that order; junction bases with no gene match: 10. Germline V gene data show CDR1 as SEHNR and CDR2 as FQNEAQ (reference sequence). The CDR3 coding sequence is TGTGCCAGCGCCCCCCGACAGGGCCCGAACACTGAAGCTTTCTTT. This gives the protein CASAPRQGPNTEAFF.

About this clone: A read error may produce the germline difference seen at one junction end. The chain employs TRBV7-7 and TRBJ2-5, with D maybe TRBD2 (6 bases). CDR1 and CDR2 (germline): SSHAT, FNYEAQ (reference sequence). The CDR3 is 14 residues long. CDR3 coding DNA: TGTGCTAGCAGCTTAGTCTCCGGGAGCGGGACCCAGTACTTC. Protein: CASSLVSGSGTQYF. Full variable domain (missing parts from reference TRBV7-7 and TRBJ2-5): GAGVSQSPRYKVTKRGQDVTLRCDPISSHATLYWYQQALGQGPEFLTYFNYEAQPDKSGLPSDRFSAERPEGSISTLTIQRTEQRDSAMYRCASSLVSGSGTQYFGPGTRLLVL.

This clone appeared a single time. V gene TRBV27 combines with J gene TRBJ1-1; D is unresolved. Germline assignment: CDR1 MNHEY and CDR2 SMNVEV (reference sequence). The CDR3 runs to 13 residues. V lost 4 bases to trimming and J lost 9 bases, with 15 bases between them. In nucleotides, the CDR3 is TGTGCCAGCAGTTCCGGGAAACAAAAACAAGCTTTCTTT. Translation gives CASSSGKQKQAFF.

This sequence joins TRBV11-2 and TRBJ2-7; 11 nucleotides align to TRBD1. Germline CDR1 reads SGHAT; CDR2 reads FQNNGV. The V segment lost 3 bases and the J segment 6 bases; nucleotides outside the gene matches: 4. The CDR3 extends over 14 amino acids. CDR3 sequence reads: CASSLGQGVGEQYV. The CDR3 DNA is TGTGCCAGCAGCTTGGGACAGGGGGTAGGCGAGCAGTACGTC.

This clone was counted a few times. V is TRBV4-2 and J is TRBJ1-3, with unresolved D. Germline CDR1 LGHNA, CDR2 YNFKEQ. Trimming took off 1 base at V and 4 bases at J, with 14 bases between the two ends. The CDR3 has 16 amino acids. The CDR3 DNA is TGTGCCAGCAGCCAAGGATTGACTACGGGGGGAAACACCATATATTTT. Its translation: CASSQGLTTGGNTIYF.

V is TRBV7-9 and J is TRBJ2-1; D call uncertain. V dropped 1 base and J dropped 5 bases, with 12 bases sitting between them. Germline CDR1 is SEHNR and CDR2 is FQNEAQ (reference sequence). This CDR3 contains 15 residues. The CDR3 DNA follows: TGTGCCAGCAGCTTAGACGAGCGTGCCCACAATGAGCAGTTCTTC. It codes for CASSLDERAHNEQFF.

The rearrangement uses TRBV7-9 and TRBJ2-7, with D perhaps TRBD2 (5 bases). V lost 2 bases to trimming and J lost 3 bases, with 14 bases between them. The CDR3 spans 15 residues. From germline, CDR1 is SEHNR and CDR2 FQNEAQ (reference sequence). The CDR3 reads CASSLLSSRDYEQYV. The CDR3 DNA follows: TGTGCCAGCAGCTTACTTTCCTCCCGGGACTACGAGCAGTACGTC.

V usage is TRBV6-1 and J usage is TRBJ2-1; the D gene is possibly TRBD2 (6 bases). Trimming shortened V by 5 bases and J by 3 bases, and 11 bases separated the two germline ends. CDR1 is MNHNS, CDR2 SASEGT, per germline. CDR3 length: 14 residues. In nucleotides, the CDR3 is TGTGCCAGCAGTCCGACTAGGAGCTACAATGAGCAGTTCTTC. This gives the protein CASSPTRSYNEQFF.

This clone was detected a few times. This chain links TRBV7-6 with TRBJ2-1; 12 nucleotides line up with TRBD2. The CDR3 is made up of 16 amino acids. V shed 5 bases and J 6 bases; nucleotides not matched to a gene: 8. CDR1 and CDR2 (germline): SGHVS, FNYEAQ. CDR3 protein: CASSPQPGLAGNEQFF. For the CDR3, the DNA is TGTGCCAGCAGCCCACAACCGGGACTAGCGGGCAATGAGCAGTTCTTC.